A selection of T cell receptor beta chains follows, all from one sample in a study of shared clonotypes between healthy human individuals. Assay: immunoSEQ multiplex PCR; the TCRdb copy retains only in-frame clones and omits some. The table has about 610,000 clones, 96% seen once; the top ten hold 0.11%. Specimen: naive CD8+ T cells sorted from blood. Receptors originate from a woman in her 30s in good health. Each CDR3 is given with its conserved first and last residue.

v_call cdr3_aa
TRBV6-1 CASSELEWSDLNTEAFF
TRBV28 CASNTRGGGEKLFF
TRBV7-9 CASEPGLPMGEQFF
TRBV5-6 CASSWDRGNIQYF
TRBV29-1 CSVGNSYEQYF
TRBV6-6 CASSPTGLAADTQYF
TRBV29-1 CSGSSYNEQFF
TRBV27 CASTPGRDKLNNEQFF
TRBV28 CASTRSREAFF
TRBV6-6 CASSYDLNEQFF
TRBV6-6 CASSYQFDYEQYF
TRBV30 CAWSVGGLNYGYTF
TRBV28 CASSSSGRGNEQFF
TRBV5-4 CASSDSWSTGELFF
TRBV7-9 CASSLVEANIQYF
TRBV4-1 CASSHSALSTYEQYF
TRBV6-6 CASRLKDNLYGYTF
TRBV5-6 CASSPGGQGFYGYTF
TRBV27 CASSLEAGLYEQYF
TRBV5-5 CASSPEGAQPYEQYF
TRBV27 CASSLGEGRSYEQYF
TRBV7-9 CASSLGAEGQPQETQYF
TRBV6-1 CATTDRLGYTF
TRBV28 CASSQDVQGAYSSYNEQFF
TRBV4-1 CASSQSGKFRDEQFF
TRBV30 CACDAAIAGRSDYEQYF
TRBV19 CATAGTSGDSSYEQYF
TRBV13 CASSSIRGNTEAFF